Shown below are 29 T cell receptor beta chains from a single sample sequenced in a study of blood T cells in healthy people across ages. A second PCR, run for about 6 to 11 cycles, used a sample-barcoded 5' primer plus a J-beta primer mix. TCRdb re-called the 5' RACE reads through MiXCR, storing one row per CDR3 protein. The table lists approximately 820,000 distinct CDR3 sequences, under 45% of them singletons, with around 21% in the top ten. The sequencing sample was made of blood. These receptors were taken from a man in his 60s in good health.

The rearrangement links TRBV30 to TRBJ1-2; no reliable D call. Germline V gene data show CDR1 as GTSNPN and CDR2 as SVGIG (reference sequence). The V end lost 5 bases, the J end lost 5 bases, and 21 bases lay between the germline ends. The CDR3 is 15 residues long. The CDR3 DNA is TGTGCCTGGGGTAGGATCGGGGAACCCTTTTATGGCTACACCTTC. As protein: CAWGRIGEPFYGYTF.

This chain joins TRBV6-2 or TRBV6-3 and TRBJ2-5; weak D call: TRBD2 (6 bases). The assigned J gene may be wrong: the sequence end matches TRBJ2-7 better. Germline CDR1 is MNHEY and CDR2 is SVGEGT. The CDR3 contains 19 residues. As DNA, the CDR3 is TGTGCCAGCACCGGAGCGGAGGGACGGCCGAGAGGATTTGCCTACGAGCAGTACTTC. It yields the protein CASTGAEGRPRGFAYEQYF.

This clonotype was counted between two and nine times. CDR3 protein: CASILGGAYEQYF. The CDR3 DNA follows: TGTGCCAGCATCTTGGGGGGCGCGTACGAGCAGTACTTC. The gene calls are TRBV27 and TRBJ2-7; D may match TRBD1 or TRBD2 (6 bases each). V lost 7 bases to trimming and J lost 4 bases, with 14 bases between them. Germline loops: CDR1 MNHEY, CDR2 SMNVEV (reference sequence). CDR3 length: 13 residues.

This clonotype was counted between two and nine times. The V gene is TRBV6-5, the J gene TRBJ1-4, with a weak D call TRBD1 (5 bases). Germline lookup yields CDR1 MNHEY and CDR2 SVGAGI. The CDR3 has 15 amino acids. V lost 5 bases and J 3 bases, leaving 13 bases between the germline ends. The CDR3 loop reads CASSRQGGPNEKLFF. The CDR3 DNA reads TGTGCCAGCAGTCGTCAGGGAGGACCTAATGAAAAACTGTTTTTT.

The chain carries TRBV28 and TRBJ1-2; the D gene is possibly TRBD1 (6 bases). The V end lost 4 bases, the J end lost 4 bases, and 16 bases lay between the germline ends. The V gene's germline CDR1 is MDHEN and CDR2 SYDVKM. This CDR3 is built from 15 residues. The CDR3 reads CASSSGQPRGYGYTF. CDR3 coding DNA: TGTGCCAGCAGTTCCGGACAGCCTAGAGGCTATGGCTACACCTTC.

The genes are TRBV29-1 and TRBJ1-2; D not resolved. The V end lost 4 bases, the J end lost 4 bases, and 7 bases lay between the germline ends. Germline V gene sequence: CDR1 SQVTM, CDR2 ANQGSEA. The length of the CDR3 is 11 residues. The CDR3 is CSVVWSYGYTF. The CDR3 region has the DNA TGCAGCGTTGTCTGGAGCTATGGCTACACCTTC.

This rearrangement joins TRBV6-2 or TRBV6-3 to TRBJ1-5; no clear D. Germline CDR1 is MNHEY and CDR2 is SVGEGT. CDR3 length: 14 residues. V lost 2 bases and J lost 3, with 8 bases in between. The CDR3 reads CASSYLQNNQPQHF. The CDR3 DNA follows: TGTGCCAGCAGTTACCTGCAGAACAATCAGCCCCAGCATTTT.

The CDR3 DNA reads TGTGCCAGCAGCTTCAGGACAGCTAACTATGGCTACACCTTC. Encoded protein: CASSFRTANYGYTF. The genes are TRBV7-2 and TRBJ1-2; D possibly corresponds to TRBD1 (6 bases). In germline, CDR1 is SGHTA, CDR2 FQGNSA. Trimming took 3 bases from V and 0 from J, leaving 8 bases between them. There are 14 residues in the CDR3. Complete variable domain (other parts from reference TRBV7-2 and TRBJ1-2): GAGVSQSPSNKVTEKGKDVELRCDPISGHTALYWYRQSLGQGLEFLIYFQGNSAPDKSGLPSDRFSAERTGGSVSTLTIQRTQQEDSAVYLCASSFRTANYGYTFGSGTRLTVV.

The chain has TRBV20-1 and TRBJ2-7; either TRBD1 or TRBD2 may fit D (5 bases each). The DNA end lines up better with TRBJ2-5; the J call may be wrong. The germline V gene encodes CDR1 DFQATT and CDR2 SNEGSKA (reference sequence). There are 14 residues in the CDR3. This CDR3 is CSASMGTTEETQYF. In DNA form, the CDR3 reads TGCAGTGCCTCGATGGGGACGACGGAAGAGACCCAGTACTTC.

V gene TRBV29-1 combines with J gene TRBJ1-2; D is undetermined. The germline V and J ends were trimmed by 5 bases and 5 bases, with 15 bases remaining between them. CDR1 and CDR2 (germline): SQVTM, ANQGSEA. The CDR3 is 13 amino acids. CDR3 in amino acids: CSVKKASPYGYTF. The CDR3 nucleotides read TGCAGCGTTAAAAAAGCCAGCCCTTATGGCTACACCTTC.

This clonotype was found once. The chain joins TRBV30 to TRBJ1-1; a weak D match, TRBD1 (5 bases). This CDR3 region has 11 residues. CDR1 and CDR2 from the germline V gene are GTSNPN and SVGIG (reference sequence). Trimming left V 8 bases short and J 10 bases short, with 17 bases between. The CDR3: CAVTGRLTAFF. CDR3 coding DNA: TGTGCCGTGACGGGGCGGTTAACAGCTTTCTTT.

This chain uses TRBV20-1 with TRBJ1-2, with D tentatively TRBD1 (5 bases). Germline lookup yields CDR1 DFQATT and CDR2 SNEGSKA (reference sequence). CDR3 length equals 12 residues. Trimming took 3 bases from V and 9 from J, leaving 14 bases between them. CDR3 sequence reads: CSASWQGYCYTF. CDR3 sequence (DNA): TGCAGTGCTAGTTGGCAGGGTTACTGCTACACCTTC.

The genes are TRBV9 and TRBJ1-4; 10 nucleotides line up with TRBD1. CDR1 and CDR2 (germline): SGDLS, YYNGEE. V shed 2 bases, J shed 8 bases, and the junction held 6 bases outside the gene matches. The CDR3 is 15 residues long. The CDR3 DNA reads TGTGCCAGCAGCGTTGGACAGGGGGTTTGGGAAAAACTGTTTTTT. This codes for CASSVGQGVWEKLFF.

The chain combines TRBV4-1 with TRBJ2-7, with D perhaps being TRBD1 or TRBD2 (6 bases each). Germline V lookup: CDR1 MGHRA, CDR2 YSYEKL. This CDR3 spans 15 amino acids. Trimming shortened V by 0 bases and J by 4 bases, and 13 bases separated the two germline ends. The CDR3 is CASSQDGGLGYEQYF. The CDR3 nucleotides are TGCGCCAGCAGCCAAGACGGGGGCCTCGGATACGAGCAGTACTTC.

The chain uses TRBV25-1 and TRBJ2-7; D is unresolved. Trimming stripped 1 base from V and 0 bases from J, with 10 bases between. The V gene's germline CDR1 is MGHDK and CDR2 SYGVNS. The CDR3 length is 15 residues. CDR3 coding DNA: TGTGCCAGCAGTGAATCTGGGTGGGGCTCCTACGAGCAGTACTTC. Translation gives CASSESGWGSYEQYF.

Regarding this clonotype: Relative to the germline gene, one junction end is altered; a read error may explain this. This chain links TRBV7-9 with TRBJ2-3, with D hard to call. In germline, CDR1 is SEHNR, CDR2 FQNEAQ (reference sequence). The CDR3 has 14 amino acids. The DNA for the CDR3 is TGTGTCAGCAGCTTAGGACCTAGCACAGATACGCAGTATTTT. This encodes CVSSLGPSTDTQYF.

The CDR3 spells CASNPASTDTQYF. The CDR3 DNA reads as TGTGCCAGCAACCCGGCGTCCACAGATACGCAGTATTTT. The rearrangement joins TRBV2 to TRBJ2-3, with D uncertain. V dropped 7 bases and J dropped 2 bases, with 10 bases sitting between them. Per germline, CDR1 SNHLY and CDR2 FYNNEI. The CDR3 length is 13 residues. The whole variable domain, remainder taken from reference TRBV2 and TRBJ2-3, is EPEVTQTPSHQVTQMGQEVILRCVPISNHLYFYWYRQILGQKVEFLVSFYNNEISEKSEIFDDQFSVERPDGSNFTLKIRSTKLEDSAMYFCASNPASTDTQYFGPGTRLTVL.

The sample holds a few counts of this clonotype. This rearrangement joins TRBV12-3 or TRBV12-4 to TRBJ2-3, with 9 bases aligning to TRBD2. The CDR3 has 16 residues. Unmatched junction bases numbered 10, after V lost 7 bases and J lost 2 bases. This CDR3 reads CASTRAGGGATDTQYF. The DNA for the CDR3 is TGTGCCAGCACCCGGGCAGGCGGGGGGGCCACAGATACGCAGTATTTT.

The V and J genes are TRBV28 and TRBJ2-7, with D hard to call. The ends were cut back, 3 bases at V and 3 bases at J, with 9 bases in the middle. There are 13 residues in the CDR3. In germline, CDR1 is MDHEN, CDR2 SYDVKM. This chain's CDR3 is CASSLLGIYEQYF. CDR3 in DNA: TGTGCCAGCAGTTTGTTGGGTATCTACGAGCAGTACTTC. Full variable domain (rest looked up from reference TRBV28 and TRBJ2-7): DVKVTQSSRYLVKRTGEKVFLECVQDMDHENMFWYRQDPGLGLRLIYFSYDVKMKEKGDIPEGYSVSREKKERFSLILESASTNQTSMYLCASSLLGIYEQYFGPGTRLTVT.

V and J are TRBV14 and TRBJ1-5; 11 nucleotides agree with TRBD1. V trimming: 0 bases; J trimming: 6 bases; junction bases outside the gene matches: 7. This CDR3 has 17 amino acids. CDR1 SGHDN and CDR2 FVKESK come from the germline V gene. The CDR3, as DNA: TGTGCCAGCAGCCAAGATTCCGGGACAGGGGGAAGTCAGCCCCAGCATTTT. Translated, it gives CASSQDSGTGGSQPQHF.

Worth noting for this clonotype: Being one base from a much bigger clone, this may be a read error. The chain employs TRBV9 and TRBJ2-7; D is perhaps TRBD2 (6 bases). CDR3 length equals 15 residues. Germline V CDR1 and CDR2: SGDLS, YYNGEE. Deletions cut 2 bases from V and 7 bases from J, with 19 bases between. The CDR3 loop is CASSVDTSPGNEQYF. CDR3 in DNA: TGTGCCAGCAGCGTTGATACTAGCCCGGGCAATGAGCAGTACTTC.

The table lists this clonotype with many counts. V gene TRBV13 combines with J gene TRBJ2-7; D may match TRBD1 or TRBD2 (5 bases each). From germline, CDR1 is PRHDT and CDR2 FYEKMQ (reference sequence). The CDR3 is made up of 14 amino acids. The ends were cut back, 8 bases at V and 0 bases at J, with 14 bases in the middle. CDR3 sequence: CASAPRGPSYEQYF. The CDR3 nucleotides are TGTGCCAGCGCACCACGGGGCCCCTCCTACGAGCAGTACTTC. The full variable domain, rest sourced from reference TRBV13 and TRBJ2-7, is AAGVIQSPRHLIKEKRETATLKCYPIPRHDTVYWYQQGPGQDPQFLISFYEKMQSDKGSIPDRFSAQQFSDYHSELNMSSLELGDSALYFCASAPRGPSYEQYFGPGTRLTVT.

The rearrangement uses TRBV11-3 and TRBJ1-2, with D unresolved. With 4 bases removed from V and 8 bases from J, the gap between germline ends came to 11 bases. The CDR3 covers 12 residues. Germline CDR1 and CDR2: SGHNT and YENEEA. CDR3 in amino acids: CASSSGDWGYTF. CDR3 DNA: TGTGCCAGCAGCTCCGGAGACTGGGGCTACACCTTC.

This clonotype appeared a few times. The rearrangement joins TRBV20-1 to TRBJ2-3, with a possible D match to TRBD2 (5 bases). Germline assignment: CDR1 DFQATT and CDR2 SNEGSKA (reference sequence). Trimming pared 3 bases from V and 3 bases from J, leaving 13 bases between. The CDR3 is 14 residues long. The CDR3 DNA sequence: TGCAGTGCTAGTACATCCGGGGTTACAGATACGCAGTATTTT. Protein product: CSASTSGVTDTQYF.

The rearrangement joins TRBV7-9 to TRBJ2-5, with TRBD1 identical over 7 bases. V shed 3 bases and J 3 bases; nucleotides not matched to a gene: 4. Germline lookup yields CDR1 SEHNR and CDR2 FQNEAQ (reference sequence). The length of the CDR3 is 14 residues. CDR3 sequence reads: CASSFPTGKETQYF. CDR3 bases: TGTGCCAGCAGCTTCCCGACAGGGAAAGAGACCCAGTACTTC. The full variable domain, rest sourced from reference TRBV7-9 and TRBJ2-5, is DTGVSQNPRHKITKRGQNVTFRCDPISEHNRLYWYRQTLGQGPEFLTYFQNEAQLEKSRLLSDRFSAERPKGSFSTLEIQRTEQGDSAMYLCASSFPTGKETQYFGPGTRLLVL.

Turning to this clonotype: A junction end diverges from the germline sequence, so it may reflect a read error. This chain joins TRBV12-3 or TRBV12-4 and TRBJ2-1; 8 nucleotides agree with TRBD2. The CDR3 runs 12 residues. The CDR3 bases are TGTGCCAGCAAAGGACTAGCCGGGGAGCGGTTCTTC. It encodes CASKGLAGERFF.

The J gene is TRBJ2-1, the V gene TRBV7-2, with D perhaps TRBD2 (7 bases). The germline gives CDR1 SGHTA, CDR2 FQGNSA. The CDR3 is 13 amino acids. With 5 bases removed from V and 10 bases from J, the gap between germline ends came to 15 bases. CDR3 nucleotide sequence: TGTGCCAGCAGCCTCGGGGGGCCGAGCGAGCAGTTCTTC. Residues: CASSLGGPSEQFF.

The rearrangement uses TRBV9 and TRBJ2-3; no definite D call. The CDR3 is made up of 15 amino acids. CDR1 is SGDLS, CDR2 YYNGEE, per germline. Trimming pared 0 bases from V and 2 bases from J, leaving 10 bases between. The DNA of the CDR3 is TGTGCCAGCAGCGTAGTGTCGTCTCCCACAGATACGCAGTATTTT. This sequence encodes CASSVVSSPTDTQYF.

V usage is TRBV30 and J usage is TRBJ2-7; perhaps TRBD1 as D (5 bases). This CDR3 is 13 amino acids long. The germline V gene has CDR1 GTSNPN and CDR2 SVGIG (reference sequence). Between the trimmed V and J ends, which lost 1 base and 3 bases, there was a span of 10 bases. The CDR3 DNA sequence: TGTGCCTGGAGTGCAGGGTCAATCTACGAGCAGTACTTC. Encoded protein: CAWSAGSIYEQYF.